This T cell receptor (beta chain) was captured by sequencing in a study of blood T cell repertoires in COVID-19. Study context: The United States, Italy and Spain provided the acute and convalescent COVID-19 samples. PBMCs, B-cell-depleted T cells, or T cells were the source of the cDNA or gDNA that made up the material.

The CDR3 loop spans 17 amino acids. Per germline, CDR1 SGHRS and CDR2 YFSETQ. V was pared by 4 bases and J by 2 bases, with 10 bases of the junction left unmatched. As originally analysed: Amplification with reference gene primers provided the estimates of nucleated cell counts. The table came from immunoSEQ multiplex PCR; TCRdb's copy has only in-frame clones and leaves some out. The V and J calls and clone size come from that table; D and trimming were worked out from the DNA. The sample has 35,000 to 45,000 clones, around nine tenths seen once. This chain links TRBV5-1 with TRBJ2-1, with 9 bases that match TRBD2. Source material: peripheral blood. The TCR originated in a man between 50 and 59 years old with active COVID-19. CDR3 nucleotides: TGCGCCAGCAGCCAGTATTTAGCGGGAGCGGCCTACAATGAGCAGTTCTTC. Translation: CASSQYLAGAAYNEQFF.